The clone carrying this T cell receptor (beta chain) came up a few times. The sample is drawn from a study of T cell responses to AZD1222 COVID-19 vaccine. With 2 bases removed from V and 3 bases from J, the gap between germline ends came to 11 bases. The germline V gene encodes CDR1 MNHNY and CDR2 SVGAGI (reference sequence). This CDR3 has 14 amino acids. This table comes from immunoSEQ multiplex PCR, and its TCRdb copy is limited to in-frame clones, with some not included. The sample has about 180,000 clones, 90% to 95% seen once. This chain joins TRBV6-6 and TRBJ2-7, with D maybe TRBD2 (6 bases). This sequence originates from an adult who received the MenACWY meningococcal vaccine as a control. Material: peripheral blood, obtained 28 days after the second dose of the MenACWY control vaccine. CDR3 region: CASSYADGGYEQYF. The CDR3 DNA reads as TGTGCCAGCAGTTACGCGGACGGGGGCTACGAGCAGTACTTC.